This T cell receptor beta chain came from a study of CD8 T cells in Susac syndrome. On the study more broadly: Patients with Susac syndrome were therapy-naive, taking corticosteroids, with some also receiving intravenous immunoglobulin, or taking intravenous immunoglobulin alone at the time their blood was drawn.

cDNA came from around 0.5 to 1 ug RNA primed by random hexamers. MiXCR, run by TCRdb on the immunoSEQ multiplex PCR reads, gives a single entry per CDR3 protein. This sample carries fewer than 200,000 distinct CDR3 sequences, 91% of them seen once, and the ten largest clones take approximately 0.09%. The J segment lost 1 base and the V segment lost 3 bases, leaving 14 bases of the junction unmatched. The germline V gene encodes CDR1 DFQATT and CDR2 SNEGSKA (reference sequence). This CDR3 contains 17 residues. Sequencing was carried out using CD4+ T cells from PBMCs. The chain joins TRBV20-1 to TRBJ2-5; 7 positions match TRBD2. The clonotype originates from a human donor with Susac syndrome. In DNA form, the CDR3 reads TGCAGTGCTAGGGGGGTTGTGGGGGGGAGGGTCCAAGAGACCCAGTACTTC. Translated, it gives CSARGVVGGRVQETQYF.